A selection of T cell receptor beta chains follows, all from one sample in a study of cytomegalovirus exposure and HLA in healthy donors. Generated by immunoSEQ multiplex PCR, the TCRdb table keeps only in-frame clones and is missing some. The data contain roughly 160,000 clones, roughly 89% of them singletons. The material sequenced was PBMCs. Receptor source: a woman aged 25 to 45 in good health and CMV-seronegative. CDR3s include the opening cysteine and the closing phenylalanine or tryptophan. The D gene is left open where the match is weak. For some rows the clone size is stated as once, few or many, or as a class when expanded; others skip it.

CDR3 DNA: TGTGCCAGCAGTTTATCCGGGGGGGATGGCTACACCTTC; CDR3 protein: CASSLSGGDGYTF; V gene: TRBV27; clone size: NA; J gene: TRBJ1-2; D gene: NA
CDR3 DNA: TGTGCCAGCAGGCGGACAGGGGGCGACTATGGCTACACCTTC; CDR3 protein: CASRRTGGDYGYTF; V gene: TRBV6-5; clone size: NA; J gene: TRBJ1-2; D gene: TRBD1
CDR3 DNA: TGTGCCAGCAGATTTCCGGGACTAGCGGGAGAGCAGTACTTC; CDR3 protein: CASRFPGLAGEQYF; V gene: TRBV7-9; clone size: NA; J gene: TRBJ2-7; D gene: TRBD2
CDR3 DNA: TGTGCCAGTAGTCCCTCGTTTTCGGAAGTTCTAGCCCGGGGAGGCATTCAGTACTTC; CDR3 protein: CASSPSFSEVLARGGIQYF; V gene: TRBV19; clone size: NA; J gene: TRBJ2-4; D gene: NA
CDR3 DNA: TGTGCCAGCACCCCGGACAGGTGGCACACTGAAGCTTTCTTT; CDR3 protein: CASTPDRWHTEAFF; V gene: TRBV28; clone size: NA; J gene: TRBJ1-1; D gene: TRBD1
CDR3 DNA: TGCGCCAGCAGCCAACGTCCGGAGGGGATAGGATCACCCCTCCACTTT; CDR3 protein: CASSQRPEGIGSPLHF; V gene: TRBV4-1; clone size: once; J gene: TRBJ1-6; D gene: NA
CDR3 DNA: TGTGCCAGCTCACCACCCACTAGCGGGAGGGTCAATGAGCAGTTCTTC; CDR3 protein: CASSPPTSGRVNEQFF; V gene: TRBV18; clone size: NA; J gene: TRBJ2-1; D gene: TRBD2
CDR3 DNA: TGTGCCACTCAACGACAGGGCAATCGTTTAGGGAAACTGTTTTTT; CDR3 protein: CATQRQGNRLGKLFF; V gene: TRBV27; clone size: NA; J gene: TRBJ1-4; D gene: TRBD1
CDR3 DNA: TGTGCCAGCAGCGTAGCCACAGGACTGAACACTGAAGCTTTCTTT; CDR3 protein: CASSVATGLNTEAFF; V gene: TRBV9; clone size: NA; J gene: TRBJ1-1; D gene: NA
CDR3 DNA: TGTGCCATCAGTTCCCTGGGACACGGTAATTCACCCCTCCACTTT; CDR3 protein: CAISSLGHGNSPLHF; V gene: TRBV10-3; clone size: NA; J gene: TRBJ1-6; D gene: NA
CDR3 DNA: TGTGCCAGCAGTCCGCAGGAAGTGCGGGTTTACGAGCAGTACTTC; CDR3 protein: CASSPQEVRVYEQYF; V gene: TRBV28; clone size: NA; J gene: TRBJ2-7; D gene: NA
CDR3 DNA: TGTGCTAGTGGTTTGCAGGGGACGGAGACTGAAGCTTTCTTT; CDR3 protein: CASGLQGTETEAFF; V gene: TRBV12-5; clone size: NA; J gene: TRBJ1-1; D gene: NA
CDR3 DNA: TGTGCCAGCAGCGGGACAGACTTCACTGAAGCTTTCTTT; CDR3 protein: CASSGTDFTEAFF; V gene: TRBV28; clone size: NA; J gene: TRBJ1-1; D gene: TRBD1
CDR3 DNA: TGTGCCAGCAGTTTAAGAAGAAGGCAGGGTAGAGGCGAGCAGTACTTC; CDR3 protein: CASSLRRRQGRGEQYF; V gene: TRBV27; clone size: NA; J gene: TRBJ2-7; D gene: NA
CDR3 DNA: TGTGCCAGCTCACCACCGGGGACAAGTCTTGGAAACACCATATATTTT; CDR3 protein: CASSPPGTSLGNTIYF; V gene: TRBV18; clone size: NA; J gene: TRBJ1-3; D gene: NA
CDR3 DNA: TGTGCCAGCGCGTCCTACCTTCAGGGATTCTATAGTAGCGGTGAAAAACTGTTTTTT; CDR3 protein: CASASYLQGFYSSGEKLFF; V gene: TRBV28; clone size: few; J gene: TRBJ1-4; D gene: NA
CDR3 DNA: TGTGCCAGCAGAGGGGGAGAAAAACTGTTTTTT; CDR3 protein: CASRGGEKLFF; V gene: TRBV6-6; clone size: few; J gene: TRBJ1-4; D gene: NA
CDR3 DNA: TGTGCCAGCAGCCTAGCGGGAGTCGTCGAGACCCAGTACTTC; CDR3 protein: CASSLAGVVETQYF; V gene: TRBV7-6; clone size: NA; J gene: TRBJ2-5; D gene: TRBD2
CDR3 DNA: TGCAGCGTGGGTAGCGCCAATGAGCAGTTCTTC; CDR3 protein: CSVGSANEQFF; V gene: TRBV29-1; clone size: NA; J gene: TRBJ2-1; D gene: NA
CDR3 DNA: TGTGCCTGGAGTGGGTCAGGGTCGATCTCCTACAATGAGCAGTTCTTC; CDR3 protein: CAWSGSGSISYNEQFF; V gene: TRBV30; clone size: NA; J gene: TRBJ2-1; D gene: NA
CDR3 DNA: TGTGCCAGCAGCCATAGCGGTCTGAGCTCCTACAATGAGCAGTTCTTC; CDR3 protein: CASSHSGLSSYNEQFF; V gene: TRBV11-3; clone size: NA; J gene: TRBJ2-1; D gene: NA
CDR3 DNA: TGTGCCAGCAGCTTAGCTGGGGGGATCTCCTACGAGCAGTACTTC; CDR3 protein: CASSLAGGISYEQYF; V gene: TRBV13; clone size: NA; J gene: TRBJ2-7; D gene: NA
CDR3 DNA: TGTGCCAGCAGCCAAGGGCGGGGTAGACTTAATGAAAAACTGTTTTTT; CDR3 protein: CASSQGRGRLNEKLFF; V gene: TRBV14; clone size: NA; J gene: TRBJ1-4; D gene: NA
CDR3 DNA: TGTGCCAGCAGCCCCTTTGGTAGCGGGTCCCAAGAGACCCAGTACTTC; CDR3 protein: CASSPFGSGSQETQYF; V gene: TRBV7-9; clone size: NA; J gene: TRBJ2-5; D gene: TRBD2
CDR3 DNA: TGTGCCAGCAGTTCCCGGGGAGGTCCTAACTATGGCTACACCTTC; CDR3 protein: CASSSRGGPNYGYTF; V gene: TRBV27; clone size: NA; J gene: TRBJ1-2; D gene: NA
CDR3 DNA: TGTGCCAGCAGTTTAAGAGACAGGGTGGGGATTGGTTTCTTT; CDR3 protein: CASSLRDRVGIGFF; V gene: TRBV28; clone size: NA; J gene: TRBJ1-1; D gene: TRBD1
CDR3 DNA: TGTGCCAGCAGCACGGACAGGGTCAATGAGCAGTTCTTC; CDR3 protein: CASSTDRVNEQFF; V gene: TRBV5-4; clone size: NA; J gene: TRBJ2-1; D gene: TRBD1